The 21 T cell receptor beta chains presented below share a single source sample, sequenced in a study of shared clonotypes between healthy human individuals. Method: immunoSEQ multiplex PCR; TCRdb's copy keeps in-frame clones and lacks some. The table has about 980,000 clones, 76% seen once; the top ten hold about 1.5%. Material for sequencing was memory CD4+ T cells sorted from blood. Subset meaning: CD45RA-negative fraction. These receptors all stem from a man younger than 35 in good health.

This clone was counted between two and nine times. Here the CDR3 DNA reads TGTGCCAGCAGCTCCAGGGGGCGAAGTCATGAAAAACTGTTTTTT. Protein: CASSSRGRSHEKLFF. The chain couples TRBV5-6 to TRBJ1-4, with 8 bases lining up with TRBD1. CDR3 length equals 15 residues. V lost 3 bases and J lost 6; bases outside the gene matches: 7. Germline CDR1 SGHDT, CDR2 YYEEEE.

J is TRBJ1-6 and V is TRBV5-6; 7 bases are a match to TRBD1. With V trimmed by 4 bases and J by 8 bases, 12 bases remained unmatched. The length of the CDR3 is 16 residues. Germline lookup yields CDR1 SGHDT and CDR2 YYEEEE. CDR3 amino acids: CASSPSIQGRDSPLHF. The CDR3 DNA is TGTGCCAGCAGCCCTTCTATACAGGGGCGAGATTCACCCCTCCACTTT. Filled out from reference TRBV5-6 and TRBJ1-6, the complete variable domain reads DAGVTQSPTHLIKTRGQQVTLRCSPKSGHDTVSWYQQALGQGPQFIFQYYEEEERQRGNFPDRFSGHQFPNYSSELNVNALLLGDSALYLCASSPSIQGRDSPLHFGNGTRLTVT.

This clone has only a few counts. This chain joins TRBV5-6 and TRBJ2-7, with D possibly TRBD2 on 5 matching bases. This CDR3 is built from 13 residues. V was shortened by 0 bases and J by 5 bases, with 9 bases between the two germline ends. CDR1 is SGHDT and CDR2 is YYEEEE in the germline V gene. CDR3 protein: CASSLVVGNEQYF. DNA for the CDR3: TGTGCCAGCAGCTTGGTGGTCGGGAACGAGCAGTACTTC.

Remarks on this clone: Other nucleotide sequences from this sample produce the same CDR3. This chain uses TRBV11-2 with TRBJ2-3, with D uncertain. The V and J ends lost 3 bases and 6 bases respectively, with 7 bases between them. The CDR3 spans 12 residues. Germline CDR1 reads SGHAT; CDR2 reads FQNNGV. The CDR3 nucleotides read TGTGCCAGCAGCTTCTGGGCCGATACGCAGTATTTT. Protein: CASSFWADTQYF.

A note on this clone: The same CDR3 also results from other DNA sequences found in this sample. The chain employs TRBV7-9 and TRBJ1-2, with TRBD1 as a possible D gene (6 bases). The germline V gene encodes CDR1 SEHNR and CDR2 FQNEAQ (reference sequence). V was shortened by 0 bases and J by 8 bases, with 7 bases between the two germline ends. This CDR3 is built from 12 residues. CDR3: CASSLAGTGYTF. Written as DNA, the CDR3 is TGTGCCAGCAGCTTAGCGGGGACAGGCTACACCTTC. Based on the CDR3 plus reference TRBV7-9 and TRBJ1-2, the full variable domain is DTGVSQNPRHKITKRGQNVTFRCDPISEHNRLYWYRQTLGQGPEFLTYFQNEAQLEKSRLLSDRFSAERPKGSFSTLEIQRTEQGDSAMYLCASSLAGTGYTFGSGTRLTVV.

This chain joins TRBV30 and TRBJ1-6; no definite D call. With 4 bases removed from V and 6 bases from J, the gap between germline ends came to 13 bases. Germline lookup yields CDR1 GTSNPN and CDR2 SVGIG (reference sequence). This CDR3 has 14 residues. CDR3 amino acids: CAWKEATVNSPLHF. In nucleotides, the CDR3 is TGTGCCTGGAAGGAAGCGACCGTTAATTCACCCCTCCACTTT.

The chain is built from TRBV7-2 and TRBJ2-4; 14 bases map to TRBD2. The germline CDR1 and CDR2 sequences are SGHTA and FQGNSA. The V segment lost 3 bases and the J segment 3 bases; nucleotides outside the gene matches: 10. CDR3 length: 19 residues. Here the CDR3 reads CASSFGLAGGSSGKNIQYF. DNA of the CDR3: TGTGCCAGCAGCTTTGGACTAGCGGGAGGATCATCCGGCAAAAACATTCAGTACTTC.

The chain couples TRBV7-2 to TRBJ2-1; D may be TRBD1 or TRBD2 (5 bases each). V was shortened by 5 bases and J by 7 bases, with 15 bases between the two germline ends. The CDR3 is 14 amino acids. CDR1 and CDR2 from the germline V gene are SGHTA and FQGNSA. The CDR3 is CASSVGSEGNEQFF. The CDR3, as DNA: TGTGCCAGCAGCGTTGGGTCAGAGGGGAATGAGCAGTTCTTC.

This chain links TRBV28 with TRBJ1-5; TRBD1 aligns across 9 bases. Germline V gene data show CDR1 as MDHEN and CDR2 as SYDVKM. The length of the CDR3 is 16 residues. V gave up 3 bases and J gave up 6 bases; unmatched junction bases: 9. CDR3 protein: CASSFTGQGSSQPQHF. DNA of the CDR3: TGTGCCAGCAGTTTTACGGGACAGGGTTCGAGTCAGCCCCAGCATTTT.

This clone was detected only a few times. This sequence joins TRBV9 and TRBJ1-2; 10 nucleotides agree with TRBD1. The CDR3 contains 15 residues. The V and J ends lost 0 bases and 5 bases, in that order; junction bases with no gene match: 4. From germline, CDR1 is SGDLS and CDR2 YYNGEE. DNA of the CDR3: TGTGCCAGCAGCGTAGGCGGGGACAGGGGATATGGCTACACCTTC. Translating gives CASSVGGDRGYGYTF.

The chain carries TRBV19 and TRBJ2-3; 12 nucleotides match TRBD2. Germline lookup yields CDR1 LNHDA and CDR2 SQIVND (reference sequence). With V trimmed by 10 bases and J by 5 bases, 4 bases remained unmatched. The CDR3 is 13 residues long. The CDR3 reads CATETSGGDTQYF. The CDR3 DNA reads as TGTGCCACCGAGACTAGCGGGGGAGATACGCAGTATTTT.

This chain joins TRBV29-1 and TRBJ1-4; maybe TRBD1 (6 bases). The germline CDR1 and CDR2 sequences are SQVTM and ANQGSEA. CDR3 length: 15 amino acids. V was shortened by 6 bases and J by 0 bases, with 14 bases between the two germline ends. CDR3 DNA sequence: TGCAGCGTGGGTACAGGGTTTGCAACTAATGAAAAACTGTTTTTT. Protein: CSVGTGFATNEKLFF. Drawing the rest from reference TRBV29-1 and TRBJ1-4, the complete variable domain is SAVISQKPSRDICQRGTSLTIQCQVDSQVTMMFWYRQQPGQSLTLIATANQGSEATYESGFVIDKFPISRPNLTFSTLTVSNMSPEDSSIYLCSVGTGFATNEKLFFGSGTQLSVL.

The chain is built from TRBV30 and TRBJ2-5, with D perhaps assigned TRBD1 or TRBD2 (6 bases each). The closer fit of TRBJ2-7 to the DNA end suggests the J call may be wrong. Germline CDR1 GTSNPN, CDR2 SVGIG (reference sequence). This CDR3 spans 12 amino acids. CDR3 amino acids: CAWSQGGYEQYF. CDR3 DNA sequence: TGTGCCTGGAGTCAAGGGGGGTACGAGCAGTACTTC.

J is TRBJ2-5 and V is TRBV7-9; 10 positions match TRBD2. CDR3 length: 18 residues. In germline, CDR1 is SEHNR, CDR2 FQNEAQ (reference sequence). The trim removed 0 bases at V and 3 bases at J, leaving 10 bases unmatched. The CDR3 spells CASSLASVAGGGEETQYF. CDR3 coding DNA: TGTGCCAGCAGCTTAGCGTCGGTAGCGGGAGGTGGGGAAGAGACCCAGTACTTC.

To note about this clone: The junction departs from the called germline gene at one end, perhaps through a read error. The CDR3 sequence is CASSPGDRAWETQYF. The DNA for the CDR3 is TGTGCTAGCAGCCCCGGGGACAGGGCATGGGAGACCCAGTACTTC. V is TRBV7-7 and J is TRBJ2-5; 9 bases map to TRBD1. The CDR3 has 15 residues. CDR1 is SSHAT and CDR2 is FNYEAQ in the germline V gene (reference sequence).

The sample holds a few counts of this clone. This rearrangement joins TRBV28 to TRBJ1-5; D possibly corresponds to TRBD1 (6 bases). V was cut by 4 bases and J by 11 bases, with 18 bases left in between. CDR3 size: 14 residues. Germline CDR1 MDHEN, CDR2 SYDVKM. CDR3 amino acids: CASSSGQTRVAQHF. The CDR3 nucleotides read TGTGCCAGCAGTTCCGGACAGACGAGGGTAGCCCAGCATTTT.

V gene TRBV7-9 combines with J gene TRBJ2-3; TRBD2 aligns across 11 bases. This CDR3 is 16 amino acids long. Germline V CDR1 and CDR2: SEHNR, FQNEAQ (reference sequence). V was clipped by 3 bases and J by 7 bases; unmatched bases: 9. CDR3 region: CASSFRSGRVQNTQYF. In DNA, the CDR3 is TGTGCCAGCAGCTTTCGTAGCGGGAGGGTACAAAATACGCAGTATTTT.

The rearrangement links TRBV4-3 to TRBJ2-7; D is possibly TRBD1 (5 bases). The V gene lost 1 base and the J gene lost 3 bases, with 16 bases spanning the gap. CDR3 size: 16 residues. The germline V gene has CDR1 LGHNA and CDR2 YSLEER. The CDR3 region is CASSQVRTSVHYEQYF. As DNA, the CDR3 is TGCGCCAGCAGCCAAGTGCGGACATCTGTCCACTACGAGCAGTACTTC.

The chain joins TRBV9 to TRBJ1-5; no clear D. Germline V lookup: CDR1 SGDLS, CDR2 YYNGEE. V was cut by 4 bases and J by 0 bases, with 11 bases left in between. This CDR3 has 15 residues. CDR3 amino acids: CASSTGVDSNQPQHF. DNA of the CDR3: TGTGCCAGCAGCACGGGAGTCGATAGCAATCAGCCCCAGCATTTT.

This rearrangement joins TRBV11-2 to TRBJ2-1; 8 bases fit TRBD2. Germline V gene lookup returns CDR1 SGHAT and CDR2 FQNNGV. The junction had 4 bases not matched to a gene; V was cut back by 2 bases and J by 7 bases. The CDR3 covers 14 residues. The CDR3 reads CASSLRASGNEQFF. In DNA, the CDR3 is TGTGCCAGCAGCTTAAGAGCTAGCGGGAATGAGCAGTTCTTC.

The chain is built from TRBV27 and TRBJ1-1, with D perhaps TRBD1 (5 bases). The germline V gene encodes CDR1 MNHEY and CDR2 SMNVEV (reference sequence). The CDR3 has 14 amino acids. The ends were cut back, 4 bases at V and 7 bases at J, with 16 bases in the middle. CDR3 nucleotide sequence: TGTGCCAGCAGTTCGCGTGGAGGGACTAATGAAGCTTTCTTT. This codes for CASSSRGGTNEAFF.